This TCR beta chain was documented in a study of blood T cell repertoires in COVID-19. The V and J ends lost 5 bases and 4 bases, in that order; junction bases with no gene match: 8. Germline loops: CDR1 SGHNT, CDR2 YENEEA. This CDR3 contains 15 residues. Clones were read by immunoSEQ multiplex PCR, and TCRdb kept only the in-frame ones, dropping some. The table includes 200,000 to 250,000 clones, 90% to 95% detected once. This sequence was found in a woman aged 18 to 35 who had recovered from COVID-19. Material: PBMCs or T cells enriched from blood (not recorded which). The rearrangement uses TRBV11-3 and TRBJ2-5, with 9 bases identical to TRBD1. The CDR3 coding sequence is TGTGCCAGCAGCCACGGGACAGGGAGGGGAGAGACCCAGTACTTC. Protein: CASSHGTGRGETQYF.